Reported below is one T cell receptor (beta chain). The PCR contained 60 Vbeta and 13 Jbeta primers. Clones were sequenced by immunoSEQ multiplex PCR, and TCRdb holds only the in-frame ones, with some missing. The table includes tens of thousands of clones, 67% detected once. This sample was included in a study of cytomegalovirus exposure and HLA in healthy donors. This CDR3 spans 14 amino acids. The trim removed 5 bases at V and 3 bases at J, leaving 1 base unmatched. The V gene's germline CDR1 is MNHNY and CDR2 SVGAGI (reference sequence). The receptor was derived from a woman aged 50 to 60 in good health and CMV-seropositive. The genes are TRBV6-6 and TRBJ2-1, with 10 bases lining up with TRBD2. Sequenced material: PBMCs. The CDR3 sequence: CASSRTSGYNEQFF. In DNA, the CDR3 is TGTGCCAGCAGTCGGACTAGCGGCTACAATGAGCAGTTCTTC.